These 13 T cell receptor beta chains share one sample of origin, sequenced in a study of cytomegalovirus exposure and HLA in healthy donors. A multiplex PCR was run with 60 Vbeta primers and 13 Jbeta primers. TCRdb's copy holds only in-frame clones and misses some; the assay was immunoSEQ multiplex PCR. The profile shows fewer than 150,000 clones, over 65% of them singletons. The source material was PBMCs. The receptors stem from a woman aged 50 to 65 in good health and CMV-seropositive.

The chain recombines TRBV6-5 with TRBJ1-4, with 8 bases matching TRBD1. The trim removed 2 bases at V and 5 bases at J, leaving 7 bases unmatched. The CDR3 consists of 16 residues. Germline V gene sequence: CDR1 MNHEY, CDR2 SVGAGI. This CDR3 is CASSYLVDRENEKLFF. The CDR3 DNA follows: TGTGCCAGCAGTTACCTTGTGGACAGGGAAAATGAAAAACTGTTTTTT.

The rearrangement joins TRBV5-5 to TRBJ1-1; D call uncertain. Trimming left V 1 base short and J 2 bases short, with 3 bases between. CDR1 SGHKS and CDR2 YYEKEE come from the germline V gene (reference sequence). There are 12 residues in the CDR3. The CDR3 DNA reads as TGTGCCAGCAGCTTGAGCAACACTGAAGCTTTCTTT. Protein: CASSLSNTEAFF.

This clone was counted a few times. The chain has TRBV10-3 and TRBJ2-1, with 11 bases that match TRBD2. The CDR3 extends over 20 amino acids. Germline assignment: CDR1 ENHRY and CDR2 SYGVKD. V lost 2 bases to trimming and J lost 3 bases; unmatched junction nucleotides: 15. CDR3 sequence: CAISEPGLADEDSGYNEQFF. CDR3 in DNA: TGTGCCATCAGTGAGCCGGGACTAGCGGATGAAGACAGCGGCTACAATGAGCAGTTCTTC.

The chain is built from TRBV5-1 and TRBJ2-1, with 15 bases matching TRBD2. This CDR3 has 16 residues. V lost 4 bases to trimming and J lost 8 bases; unmatched junction nucleotides: 7. CDR1 and CDR2 from the germline V gene are SGHRS and YFSETQ. CDR3 residues: CASSRGTSGRFDEQFF. CDR3 nucleotides: TGCGCCAGCAGCAGAGGGACTAGCGGGAGGTTCGATGAGCAGTTCTTC.

This sequence joins TRBV18 and TRBJ1-2; D may be TRBD1 (6 bases). Looked up from germline, CDR1 is KGHSH and CDR2 is LQKENI. V lost 3 bases and J 3 bases, leaving 17 bases between the germline ends. This CDR3 is built from 16 residues. In nucleotides, the CDR3 is TGTGCCAGCTCACCCGAACAGGGTGGATGGGACTATGGCTACACCTTC. Protein product: CASSPEQGGWDYGYTF.

This chain uses TRBV29-1 with TRBJ1-2; D is unresolved. Germline V gene lookup returns CDR1 SQVTM and CDR2 ANQGSEA. V lost 5 bases and J lost 6, with 10 bases in between. The CDR3 covers 11 residues. The chain's CDR3 is CSVTGGNGYTF. The CDR3 DNA reads TGCAGCGTTACTGGAGGGAATGGCTACACCTTC.

This chain joins TRBV27 and TRBJ2-7; perhaps TRBD1 as D (6 bases). CDR1 and CDR2 from the germline V gene are MNHEY and SMNVEV (reference sequence). Trimming took 7 bases from V and 2 from J, leaving 21 bases between them. The CDR3 sequence is 16 residues long. This CDR3 reads CASNTLGGHRPYEQYF. The CDR3 DNA reads TGTGCCAGCAACACCCTAGGGGGACACAGGCCCTACGAGCAGTACTTC.

A word on this clone: At one end, the junction sequence differs from germline, possibly due to a read error. The chain employs TRBV5-4 and TRBJ2-2; 8 bases map to TRBD1. CDR1 and CDR2 (germline): SGHNT, YYREEE (reference sequence). This CDR3 has 15 residues. CDR3 sequence (DNA): TGTGCCAGCAGCCCCCAGGGGGCGAATACCGGGGAGCTGTTTTTT. It is translated as CASSPQGANTGELFF.

The V and J genes are TRBV19 and TRBJ1-1; D perhaps matches TRBD1 (5 bases). The V end lost 1 base, the J end lost 5 bases, and 14 bases lay between the germline ends. Germline CDR1 is LNHDA and CDR2 is SQIVND (reference sequence). This CDR3 spans 15 amino acids. CDR3 nucleotide sequence: TGTGCCAGTAGTATAGGCCAGGGAATAGGGACTGAAGCTTTCTTT. Encoded protein: CASSIGQGIGTEAFF.

This chain connects TRBV5-4 to TRBJ2-2; 7 bases are shared with TRBD2. Germline V gene lookup returns CDR1 SGHNT and CDR2 YYREEE (reference sequence). V trimming: 0 bases; J trimming: 4 bases; junction bases outside the gene matches: 0. The CDR3 is 14 residues long. The CDR3 DNA reads as TGTGCCAGCAGCTTGGGACTAGCCACCGGGGAGCTGTTTTTT. Its translation: CASSLGLATGELFF.

V is TRBV7-2 and J is TRBJ2-5; D not resolved. The CDR3 totals 15 residues. V dropped 1 base and J dropped 4 bases, with 13 bases sitting between them. Germline V lookup: CDR1 SGHTA, CDR2 FQGNSA. CDR3 in amino acids: CASSLVTTPTETQYF. DNA of the CDR3: TGTGCCAGCAGCTTAGTGACAACCCCTACAGAGACCCAGTACTTC.

The chain carries TRBV5-1 and TRBJ2-5, with TRBD2 matching over 13 bases. V was clipped by 2 bases and J by 6 bases; unmatched bases: 7. This CDR3 has 16 amino acids. CDR1 SGHRS and CDR2 YFSETQ come from the germline V gene. CDR3: CASSFELAGGLKTQYF. In DNA form, the CDR3 reads TGCGCCAGCAGCTTTGAACTAGCGGGGGGGTTGAAGACCCAGTACTTC.

V gene TRBV7-2 combines with J gene TRBJ1-4, with D possibly matching TRBD1 (5 bases). Trimming pared 5 bases from V and 8 bases from J, leaving 18 bases between. Germline CDR1 and CDR2: SGHTA and FQGNSA. The CDR3 totals 15 residues. CDR3 residues: CASSPAAGGGEKLFF. For the CDR3, the DNA is TGTGCCAGCAGCCCCGCGGCGGGGGGAGGGGAAAAACTGTTTTTT.